This is a list of T cell receptor beta chains from one sample in a study of OX40 agonist ivuxolimab in advanced cancers. The repertoire was sequenced with immunoSEQ multiplex PCR; TCRdb's copy has only in-frame clones and lacks some. The sample has tens of thousands of clones; 70% to 85% are singletons. The material sequenced was CD4+ or CD8+ T cells sorted from blood, taken in a trial of the OX40 agonist ivuxolimab. Source of these receptors: an adult with an advanced solid tumor such as melanoma, head and neck, liver or kidney cancer. Both conserved end residues are part of each CDR3. The D gene is left open where the match is weak. Clone size is shown for a subset of rows, as once, few, many or a class of expanded clone.

J gene: TRBJ1-6; D gene: .; clone size: .; V gene: TRBV7-2; CDR3 protein: CASSLAGPPNSPLHF; CDR3 DNA: TGTGCCAGCAGCTTAGCGGGGCCTCCAAATTCACCCCTCCACTTT
J gene: TRBJ2-3; D gene: .; clone size: .; V gene: TRBV6-5; CDR3 protein: CASSSKPDTQYF; CDR3 DNA: TGTGCCAGCAGTTCCAAACCGGATACGCAGTATTTT
J gene: TRBJ1-2; D gene: .; clone size: few; V gene: TRBV2; CDR3 protein: CASRAANYGYTF; CDR3 DNA: TGTGCCAGCAGAGCGGCTAACTATGGCTACACCTTC
J gene: TRBJ1-5; D gene: .; clone size: .; V gene: TRBV19; CDR3 protein: CASRSRAYQPQHF; CDR3 DNA: TGTGCCAGTAGGAGTAGGGCCTATCAGCCCCAGCATTTT
J gene: TRBJ1-2; D gene: .; clone size: .; V gene: TRBV19; CDR3 protein: CATGWGNYGYTF; CDR3 DNA: TGTGCCACAGGGTGGGGAAACTATGGCTACACCTTC
J gene: TRBJ2-7; D gene: TRBD2; clone size: .; V gene: TRBV9; CDR3 protein: CASSLGGLAGTYEQYF; CDR3 DNA: TGTGCCAGCAGTCTGGGGGGACTAGCGGGGACCTACGAGCAGTACTTC
J gene: TRBJ1-1; D gene: TRBD1; clone size: .; V gene: TRBV27; CDR3 protein: CASSSTPLTGEVTEAFF; CDR3 DNA: TGTGCCAGCAGTTCCACCCCCCTCACAGGGGAGGTCACTGAAGCTTTCTTT
J gene: TRBJ2-3; D gene: .; clone size: once; V gene: TRBV6-1; CDR3 protein: CASSDAQGGRTDTQYF; CDR3 DNA: TGTGCCAGCAGTGACGCACAGGGGGGGCGCACAGATACGCAGTATTTT
J gene: TRBJ2-3; D gene: .; clone size: .; V gene: TRBV18; CDR3 protein: CASSPQGTDTQYF; CDR3 DNA: TGTGCCAGCTCACCTCAGGGTACAGATACGCAGTATTTT
J gene: TRBJ1-5; D gene: TRBD1; clone size: .; V gene: TRBV5-6; CDR3 protein: CASSLHRGQPQHF; CDR3 DNA: TGTGCCAGCAGCTTGCACAGGGGTCAGCCCCAGCATTTT
J gene: TRBJ2-7; D gene: TRBD2; clone size: .; V gene: TRBV6-6; CDR3 protein: CASSGAGVHEQYF; CDR3 DNA: TGTGCCAGCAGCGGGGCGGGGGTCCACGAGCAGTACTTC
J gene: TRBJ2-1; D gene: .; clone size: .; V gene: TRBV5-1; CDR3 protein: CASSLGAARDEQFF; CDR3 DNA: TGCGCCAGCAGCTTGGGGGCCGCCCGGGATGAGCAGTTCTTC
J gene: TRBJ2-7; D gene: .; clone size: .; V gene: TRBV11-3; CDR3 protein: CASSLDRYEQYF; CDR3 DNA: TGTGCCAGCAGCTTAGACAGGTACGAGCAGTACTTC
J gene: TRBJ2-3; D gene: TRBD2; clone size: once; V gene: TRBV7-9; CDR3 protein: CASSLGGSGGATQYF; CDR3 DNA: TGTGCCAGCAGCTTAGGTGGTAGCGGGGGCGCTACGCAGTATTTT
J gene: TRBJ2-4; D gene: .; clone size: .; V gene: TRBV25-1; CDR3 protein: CASSEWARDLAKNIQYF; CDR3 DNA: TGTGCCAGCAGTGAATGGGCCAGGGATCTAGCCAAAAACATTCAGTACTTC
J gene: TRBJ1-1; D gene: .; clone size: .; V gene: TRBV7-9; CDR3 protein: CASSLSGRAEAFF; CDR3 DNA: TGTGCCAGCAGCTTATCGGGCAGGGCTGAAGCTTTCTTT
J gene: TRBJ1-3; D gene: .; clone size: .; V gene: TRBV10-1; CDR3 protein: CATSQGSGNTIYF; CDR3 DNA: TGCGCCACCTCGCAGGGATCTGGAAACACCATATATTTT
J gene: TRBJ2-4; D gene: .; clone size: .; V gene: TRBV6-6; CDR3 protein: CASSWGEVAKNIQYF; CDR3 DNA: TGTGCCAGCAGTTGGGGGGAGGTAGCCAAAAACATTCAGTACTTC
J gene: TRBJ2-5; D gene: TRBD2; clone size: .; V gene: TRBV7-9; CDR3 protein: CASSLGGGPETQYF; CDR3 DNA: TGTGCCAGCAGCTTAGGCGGGGGGCCTGAGACCCAGTACTTC
J gene: TRBJ2-7; D gene: TRBD2; clone size: .; V gene: TRBV5-1; CDR3 protein: CASSPRTSGPSYEQYF; CDR3 DNA: TGCGCCAGCAGCCCGAGGACTAGCGGGCCTTCCTACGAGCAGTACTTC
J gene: TRBJ1-1; D gene: TRBD1; clone size: few; V gene: TRBV5-4; CDR3 protein: CASRDGTGEPFF; CDR3 DNA: TGTGCCAGCCGCGATGGGACAGGGGAACCTTTCTTT
J gene: TRBJ1-5; D gene: .; clone size: .; V gene: TRBV6-1; CDR3 protein: CASSSGNSNQPQHF; CDR3 DNA: TGTGCCAGCAGTTCAGGGAATAGCAATCAGCCCCAGCATTTT
J gene: TRBJ1-1; D gene: TRBD1; clone size: .; V gene: TRBV2; CDR3 protein: CADSGQILSNTEAFF; CDR3 DNA: TGTGCCGACTCGGGACAGATTCTCTCGAACACTGAAGCTTTCTTT
J gene: TRBJ1-2; D gene: TRBD1; clone size: few; V gene: TRBV10-3; CDR3 protein: CAIRSRQGRVNDGYTF; CDR3 DNA: TGTGCCATCAGATCAAGACAGGGAAGGGTAAACGATGGCTACACCTTC
J gene: TRBJ1-1; D gene: .; clone size: .; V gene: TRBV27; CDR3 protein: CASSPRQNTEAFF; CDR3 DNA: TGTGCCAGCAGTCCGCGACAGAACACTGAAGCTTTCTTT
J gene: TRBJ1-5; D gene: .; clone size: .; V gene: TRBV28; CDR3 protein: CASSLEFNQPQHF; CDR3 DNA: TGTGCCAGCAGTTTGGAGTTCAATCAGCCCCAGCATTTT
J gene: TRBJ2-7; D gene: TRBD1; clone size: .; V gene: TRBV7-3; CDR3 protein: CASSRGQGPYEQYF; CDR3 DNA: TGTGCCAGCAGCAGGGGACAGGGACCCTACGAGCAGTACTTC
J gene: TRBJ2-3; D gene: TRBD2; clone size: .; V gene: TRBV5-4; CDR3 protein: CASSEGLAGAGDTQYF; CDR3 DNA: TGTGCCAGCAGCGAGGGACTAGCGGGGGCGGGAGATACGCAGTATTTT
J gene: TRBJ1-4; D gene: .; clone size: .; V gene: TRBV5-1; CDR3 protein: CASSPSSTQTNEKLFF; CDR3 DNA: TGCGCCAGCAGCCCGTCTAGCACACAAACTAATGAAAAACTGTTTTTT
J gene: TRBJ1-1; D gene: TRBD1; clone size: .; V gene: TRBV30; CDR3 protein: CAWRGGLGRGIIAFF; CDR3 DNA: TGTGCCTGGCGTGGGGGTTTAGGCAGGGGGATAATAGCTTTCTTT